These 20 T cell receptor beta chains came from one sample sequenced in a study of shared clonotypes between healthy human individuals. Libraries were prepared by immunoSEQ multiplex PCR; TCRdb keeps only in-frame clonotypes and omits some of them. The table lists 2 million to 2.5 million clones, roughly 91% of them singletons. Naive-designated CD8 cells lacked CD45RO, were positively enriched for CCR7, and omitted terminally differentiated effector memory CD45RA+ cells. The sequencing sample was made of naive CD8+ T cells from PBMCs. These receptors were taken from a man between 18 and 35 years old in good health. Some clones in this sample may be carry-over from other donors' samples.

The chain links TRBV5-6 to TRBJ2-5; tentatively, D is TRBD1 (6 bases). Germline lookup yields CDR1 SGHDT and CDR2 YYEEEE. CDR3 length equals 17 residues. V lost 2 bases, J lost 4 bases, and 21 bases lay in between. CDR3 in amino acids: CASSLRTDSIGGETQYF. Written as DNA, the CDR3 is TGTGCCAGCAGCTTACGAACAGACTCCATAGGGGGAGAGACCCAGTACTTC. The full variable domain, rest sourced from reference TRBV5-6 and TRBJ2-5, is DAGVTQSPTHLIKTRGQQVTLRCSPKSGHDTVSWYQQALGQGPQFIFQYYEEEERQRGNFPDRFSGHQFPNYSSELNVNALLLGDSALYLCASSLRTDSIGGETQYFGPGTRLLVL.

This sequence joins TRBV7-9 and TRBJ2-1; 12 bases match TRBD2. In germline, CDR1 is SEHNR, CDR2 FQNEAQ (reference sequence). V lost 5 bases and J lost 9; bases outside the gene matches: 20. The CDR3 runs to 19 residues. As DNA, the CDR3 is TGTGCCAGCAGCGCCGGTGGGACTAGCGGGTTCACGTCAACCGTTGAGCAGTTCTTC. It is translated as CASSAGGTSGFTSTVEQFF.

The table lists this clone with a few counts. V usage is TRBV7-9 and J usage is TRBJ1-2; D call uncertain. The CDR3 consists of 15 residues. Deletions cut 5 bases from V and 2 bases from J, with 15 bases between. Germline assignment: CDR1 SEHNR and CDR2 FQNEAQ (reference sequence). DNA of the CDR3: TGTGCCAGCAGCACCTCGGATGTGGTGAACTATGGCTACACCTTC. It codes for CASSTSDVVNYGYTF.

A single count supports this clone. The chain has TRBV6-5 and TRBJ1-2, with D hard to call. Trimming pared 2 bases from V and 8 bases from J, leaving 18 bases between. The germline V gene encodes CDR1 MNHEY and CDR2 SVGAGI. The CDR3 covers 15 residues. CDR3 nucleotides: TGTGCCAGCAGTTACGATATGGGCACCCTGGGGGGCTACACCTTC. Translation gives CASSYDMGTLGGYTF.

This clone showed up just once. This sequence joins TRBV6-6 and TRBJ1-4; D is perhaps TRBD1 (5 bases). The V end lost 2 bases, the J end lost 7 bases, and 17 bases lay between the germline ends. CDR1 and CDR2 from the germline V gene are MNHNY and SVGAGI (reference sequence). This CDR3 is 16 amino acids long. The CDR3 reads CASSYGALPGSEKLFF. CDR3 DNA sequence: TGTGCCAGCAGTTACGGGGCTCTCCCAGGGTCTGAAAAACTGTTTTTT.

The genes are TRBV4-1 and TRBJ1-1, with 12 bases fitting TRBD1. The CDR3 runs to 17 residues. The J segment lost 4 bases and the V segment lost 6 bases, leaving 12 bases of the junction unmatched. CDR1 is MGHRA, CDR2 YSYEKL, per germline. The CDR3 region has the DNA TGCGCCAGCAGACCAATTACCGGGACAGGGGGCGCCACTGAAGCTTTCTTT. Translation: CASRPITGTGGATEAFF.

Comments on this clone: The sample carries other DNA sequences with the same CDR3. This sequence joins TRBV19 and TRBJ2-7; D tentatively reads TRBD1 or TRBD2 (5 bases each). With 4 bases removed from V and 4 bases from J, the gap between germline ends came to 11 bases. This CDR3 contains 13 residues. Germline CDR1 and CDR2: LNHDA and SQIVND (reference sequence). CDR3: CASSTWDGYEQYF. The CDR3 DNA reads as TGTGCCAGTAGTACGTGGGACGGGTACGAGCAGTACTTC.

This chain connects TRBV7-3 to TRBJ2-1; no firm D call. The CDR3 is 15 amino acids. Germline values: CDR1 SGHTA, CDR2 FQGTGA. V shed 4 bases and J shed 4 bases, with 14 bases lying between them. For the CDR3, the DNA is TGTGCCAGCAGCTCGTTCGAGGTCAGTTACAATGAGCAGTTCTTC. It encodes CASSSFEVSYNEQFF.

V is TRBV4-2 and J is TRBJ1-4; no clear D gene. The CDR3 is made up of 16 amino acids. Germline CDR1 and CDR2: LGHNA and YNFKEQ. Trimming shortened V by 3 bases and J by 0 bases, and 11 bases separated the two germline ends. As DNA, the CDR3 is TGTGCCAGCAGCCAGGGTCCTGTTGCAACTAATGAAAAACTGTTTTTT. Translated, it gives CASSQGPVATNEKLFF.

Notes on this clone: The sample has other DNA sequences that encode this CDR3 too. CDR3 loop: CASSFPEGNTEAFF. The CDR3 nucleotides are TGTGCCAGCAGTTTTCCCGAGGGGAACACTGAAGCTTTCTTT. The chain uses TRBV28 and TRBJ1-1; D not resolved. Germline V CDR1 and CDR2: MDHEN, SYDVKM. The CDR3 is made up of 14 amino acids. Trimming cost V 3 bases and J 1 base, with 9 bases left between them.

Turning to this clone: The same CDR3 also results from other DNA sequences found in this sample. The V and J genes are TRBV27 and TRBJ2-7; D ambiguous. This CDR3 spans 13 amino acids. Between the trimmed V and J ends, which lost 0 bases and 4 bases, there was a span of 7 bases. CDR1 is MNHEY and CDR2 is SMNVEV in the germline V gene (reference sequence). The CDR3: CASSLSVVYEQYF. CDR3 in DNA: TGTGCCAGCAGTTTATCGGTCGTGTACGAGCAGTACTTC.

This chain joins TRBV6-6 and TRBJ2-7, with a possible D match to TRBD1 (6 bases). Between the trimmed V and J ends, which lost 4 bases and 3 bases, there was a span of 10 bases. Germline values: CDR1 MNHNY, CDR2 SVGAGI (reference sequence). The CDR3 length is 13 residues. Here the CDR3 reads CASSLGRGYEQYF. The CDR3 coding sequence is TGTGCCAGCAGTTTGGGCAGGGGCTACGAGCAGTACTTC.

The V and J genes are TRBV28 and TRBJ1-2; tentative D call: TRBD1 (5 bases). V was trimmed by 7 bases and J by 8 bases, leaving 20 bases between them. This CDR3 comprises 14 residues. Germline CDR1 reads MDHEN; CDR2 reads SYDVKM. The CDR3 protein is CASTAAGQGRGYTF. CDR3 sequence (DNA): TGTGCCAGCACCGCCGCGGGCCAGGGTCGAGGCTACACCTTC.

The rearrangement uses TRBV14 and TRBJ1-1, with TRBD1 as a possible D gene (6 bases). Trimming cost V 2 bases and J 4 bases, with 14 bases left between them. The CDR3 runs to 15 residues. Germline CDR1 and CDR2: SGHDN and FVKESK. The CDR3 nucleotides read TGTGCCAGCAGCCAAATAGGACAGCGGGGCACTGAAGCTTTCTTT. Its protein product is CASSQIGQRGTEAFF.

The CDR3 loop is CASSFRGQEKLFF. CDR3 bases: TGTGCCAGCAGCTTCCGGGGACAGGAAAAACTGTTTTTT. The chain links TRBV7-9 to TRBJ1-4, with 7 bases aligning to TRBD1. Per the germline V gene, CDR1 is SEHNR and CDR2 is FQNEAQ (reference sequence). The CDR3 sequence is 13 residues long. Losses at the gene ends were 3 bases for V and 8 bases for J; bases not matched to a gene: 3. Full variable domain (remainder filled in from reference TRBV7-9 and TRBJ1-4): DTGVSQNPRHKITKRGQNVTFRCDPISEHNRLYWYRQTLGQGPEFLTYFQNEAQLEKSRLLSDRFSAERPKGSFSTLEIQRTEQGDSAMYLCASSFRGQEKLFFGSGTQLSVL.

The CDR3 region has the DNA TGTGCCAGCAGTGAGCAGGGGGCAACAGATACGCAGTATTTT. Its protein is CASSEQGATDTQYF. V and J are TRBV2 and TRBJ2-3, with TRBD1 matching 8 bases. The germline gives CDR1 SNHLY, CDR2 FYNNEI. The CDR3 spans 14 residues. V gave up 3 bases and J gave up 3 bases; unmatched junction bases: 2. The variable domain in full, with the rest retrieved from reference TRBV2 and TRBJ2-3, is EPEVTQTPSHQVTQMGQEVILRCVPISNHLYFYWYRQILGQKVEFLVSFYNNEISEKSEIFDDQFSVERPDGSNFTLKIRSTKLEDSAMYFCASSEQGATDTQYFGPGTRLTVL.

The chain has TRBV29-1 and TRBJ2-7, with unresolved D. Germline CDR1 SQVTM, CDR2 ANQGSEA. V was cut by 2 bases and J by 8 bases, with 13 bases left in between. The CDR3 is made up of 12 amino acids. DNA of the CDR3: TGCAGCGTTGAAAAAGGGTTCGGCCAGCAGTACTTC. It encodes CSVEKGFGQQYF.

J is TRBJ2-2 and V is TRBV7-2; the match to TRBD2 covers 10 bases. The length of the CDR3 is 17 residues. Trimming took 5 bases from V and 5 from J; bases not matched to a gene: 11. Germline V gene sequence: CDR1 SGHTA, CDR2 FQGNSA. The CDR3 sequence: CASSPYPSGSGTGELFF. The CDR3 DNA follows: TGTGCCAGCAGCCCGTACCCTAGCGGGAGTGGAACCGGGGAGCTGTTTTTT.

The rearrangement joins TRBV4-1 to TRBJ2-2; maybe TRBD1 (6 bases). The V end lost 2 bases, the J end lost 4 bases, and 11 bases lay between the germline ends. The CDR3 totals 15 residues. Germline assignment: CDR1 MGHRA and CDR2 YSYEKL. The CDR3 spells CASSQNRVGTGELFF. The CDR3 DNA is TGCGCCAGCAGCCAAAACAGGGTCGGCACCGGGGAGCTGTTTTTT.

V usage is TRBV9 and J usage is TRBJ2-3; TRBD2 agrees at 9 bases. This CDR3 is built from 15 residues. CDR1 SGDLS and CDR2 YYNGEE come from the germline V gene. J gave up 1 base and V 3 bases, and 3 bases lay outside the gene matches. The CDR3 DNA sequence: TGTGCCAGCAGCGCGACTAGCGGAGGCACAGATACGCAGTATTTT. It is translated as CASSATSGGTDTQYF.